These T cell receptor beta chains were read from a single sample in a study of OX40 agonist ivuxolimab in advanced cancers. The method was immunoSEQ multiplex PCR; TCRdb's version includes in-frame clones alone and lacks a portion of them. Here the sample spans some 26,000 clones, about 86% being singletons. This specimen was CD4+ or CD8+ T cells sorted from blood, taken in a trial of the OX40 agonist ivuxolimab. The source is an adult with an advanced solid tumor such as melanoma, head and neck, liver or kidney cancer. CDR3s include the opening cysteine and the closing phenylalanine or tryptophan. The D gene is left open where the match is weak. Clone size is stated in some rows and not others, as once, few, many or a class when expanded.

d_call,v_call,j_call,clone_size,cdr3_aa,cdr3_nt
TRBD1,TRBV6-1,TRBJ1-1,NA,CASSEQGDWNTEAFF,TGTGCCAGCAGTGAACAGGGGGACTGGAACACTGAAGCTTTCTTT
TRBD2,TRBV4-1,TRBJ2-3,NA,CASSELAGDTDTQYF,TGCGCCAGCAGCGAGCTAGCGGGAGACACAGATACGCAGTATTTT
NA,TRBV7-9,TRBJ1-1,NA,CASSLVGGQNTEAFF,TGTGCCAGCAGCTTAGTGGGGGGACAGAACACTGAAGCTTTCTTT
NA,TRBV14,TRBJ1-1,NA,CASSLTVNTEAFF,TGTGCCAGCAGCCTGACAGTGAACACTGAAGCTTTCTTT
NA,TRBV5-8,TRBJ2-7,NA,CATPWGSNEQYF,TGTGCCACGCCGTGGGGTTCCAACGAGCAGTACTTC
NA,TRBV30,TRBJ2-7,medium-sized,CAWSVSHYEQYF,TGTGCCTGGAGTGTTTCCCACTACGAGCAGTACTTC
NA,TRBV5-6,TRBJ1-2,NA,CASSLGAGVGGYTF,TGTGCCAGCAGCTTGGGGGCAGGGGTTGGAGGCTACACCTTC
NA,TRBV19,TRBJ2-7,NA,CASSFAGRYEQYF,TGTGCCAGTAGTTTCGCAGGGAGGTACGAGCAGTACTTC
TRBD1,TRBV7-8,TRBJ2-7,NA,CASSPRQGPSYEQYF,TGTGCCAGCAGCCCACGACAGGGTCCTTCCTACGAGCAGTACTTC
TRBD1,TRBV27,TRBJ1-6,NA,CASGLTGVSYNSPLHF,TGTGCCAGTGGATTGACAGGGGTCTCCTATAATTCACCCCTCCACTTT
TRBD1,TRBV2,TRBJ2-7,NA,CASLDRGGYEQYF,TGTGCCAGCCTGGACAGGGGTGGCTACGAGCAGTACTTC
TRBD2,TRBV9,TRBJ2-5,NA,CASSVDMGGVQTQYF,TGTGCCAGCAGCGTAGATATGGGAGGGGTTCAGACCCAGTACTTC
NA,TRBV28,TRBJ1-1,NA,CASSPWARDTEAFF,TGTGCCAGCAGTCCTTGGGCCAGAGACACTGAAGCTTTCTTT
NA,TRBV27,TRBJ2-3,NA,CASSLLGGADTQYF,TGTGCCAGCAGTTTACTCGGCGGGGCAGATACGCAGTATTTT
TRBD2,TRBV7-4,TRBJ2-2,NA,CASIVGLAGVTGELFF,TGTGCCAGCATCGTGGGACTAGCGGGAGTCACCGGGGAGCTGTTTTTT
NA,TRBV27,TRBJ2-7,NA,CATRFGYEQYF,TGTGCCACCCGATTCGGTTACGAGCAGTACTTC
NA,TRBV7-2,TRBJ1-3,NA,CASSPHVSSGNTIYF,TGTGCCAGCAGCCCCCACGTAAGCTCTGGAAACACCATATATTTT
NA,TRBV10-1,TRBJ2-1,NA,CASSESVVAQFF,TGCGCCAGCAGTGAGTCGGTAGTAGCTCAGTTCTTC
TRBD1,TRBV18,TRBJ2-7,NA,CASSPPGQGIYEQYF,TGTGCCAGCTCACCACCGGGACAGGGGATCTACGAGCAGTACTTC
NA,TRBV6-6,TRBJ1-4,NA,CASSYGEKLFF,TGTGCCAGCAGTTACGGTGAAAAACTGTTTTTT
NA,TRBV7-1,TRBJ2-5,few,CASSFAGRRSQYF,TGTGCCAGCAGCTTCGCGGGGCGTCGGAGCCAGTACTTC
TRBD1,TRBV27,TRBJ2-7,NA,CASSFGTGYEQYF,TGTGCCAGCAGTTTTGGGACAGGGTACGAGCAGTACTTC
TRBD1,TRBV19,TRBJ2-1,NA,CASTIGDSRYNEQFF,TGTGCCAGTACCATAGGGGACAGCCGTTACAATGAGCAGTTCTTC
NA,TRBV10-2,TRBJ1-1,NA,CASGQLNTEAFF,TGCGCCTCAGGCCAGCTGAACACTGAAGCTTTCTTT
NA,TRBV28,TRBJ1-5,medium-sized,CASSPPRGQNHF,TGTGCCAGCAGCCCCCCCAGAGGGCAGAACCATTTT
NA,TRBV18,TRBJ1-4,NA,CASSTDATNEKLFF,TGTGCCAGCTCAACAGACGCAACTAATGAAAAACTGTTTTTT
NA,TRBV27,TRBJ2-6,NA,CASSLSSMGANVLTF,TGTGCCAGCAGTTTATCTTCGATGGGAGCCAACGTCCTGACTTTC
NA,TRBV9,TRBJ1-1,NA,CASSDGGWTEAFF,TGTGCCAGCAGCGACGGGGGGTGGACTGAAGCTTTCTTT
TRBD1,TRBV4-3,TRBJ2-1,once,CASSSGTGVPEQFF,TGCGCCAGCAGCTCCGGGACAGGGGTCCCTGAGCAGTTCTTC
NA,TRBV4-1,TRBJ2-3,NA,CASSQEGRHTDTQYF,TGCGCCAGCAGCCAAGAAGGCAGACACACAGATACGCAGTATTTT
NA,TRBV5-6,TRBJ2-7,once,CASSQVGADEQYF,TGTGCCAGCAGCCAAGTGGGGGCCGACGAGCAGTACTTC
TRBD1,TRBV4-3,TRBJ2-2,NA,CASSHIPGQGVGELFF,TGCGCCAGCAGCCACATCCCGGGACAGGGAGTCGGGGAGCTGTTTTTT
NA,TRBV5-1,TRBJ1-1,NA,CASSLVGRGNTEAFF,TGCGCCAGCAGCTTGGTGGGGAGGGGGAACACTGAAGCTTTCTTT
NA,TRBV7-8,TRBJ1-2,NA,CASSVGVSYGYTF,TGTGCCAGCAGCGTAGGGGTCAGCTATGGCTACACCTTC
NA,TRBV19,TRBJ1-5,NA,CASRHSSFNQPQHF,TGTGCCAGTAGGCACAGCTCCTTTAATCAGCCCCAGCATTTT
NA,TRBV2,TRBJ1-5,NA,CARPARPNSNQPQHF,TGTGCCAGGCCCGCAAGACCGAATAGCAATCAGCCCCAGCATTTT
NA,TRBV27,TRBJ2-1,NA,CASSLGVEGNEQFF,TGTGCCAGCAGTTTAGGCGTGGAGGGGAATGAGCAGTTCTTC
NA,TRBV9,TRBJ2-3,few,CASSVEGQITDTQYF,TGTGCCAGCAGCGTAGAAGGACAGATCACAGATACGCAGTATTTT
NA,TRBV9,TRBJ1-6,NA,CASSPYEGPYNSPLHF,TGTGCCAGCAGCCCTTACGAGGGTCCCTATAATTCACCCCTCCACTTT